Sequencing of this T cell receptor (beta chain) was carried out in a study of cytomegalovirus exposure and HLA in healthy donors. Germline V gives CDR1 LNHDA, CDR2 SQIVND (reference sequence). The CDR3 covers 13 residues. The V end lost 3 bases, the J end lost 5 bases, and 8 bases lay between the germline ends. The table came from immunoSEQ multiplex PCR; TCRdb's copy has only in-frame clones and leaves some out. The sample shows 90,000 or so clones, 95% to 98% of them seen only once. The TCR comes from a man aged 18 to 35 in good health and CMV-seronegative. Sequencing was carried out using PBMCs. The chain recombines TRBV19 with TRBJ2-1; TRBD1 might be the D (6 bases). The CDR3, as DNA: TGTGCCAGTAGTATTGGACAGAACAATGAGCAGTTCTTC. It specifies CASSIGQNNEQFF. The whole variable domain, filled in from reference TRBV19 and TRBJ2-1, reads DGGITQSPKYLFRKEGQNVTLSCEQNLNHDAMYWYRQDPGQGLRLIYYSQIVNDFQKGDIAEGYSVSREKKESFPLTVTSAQKNPTAFYLCASSIGQNNEQFFGPGTRLTVL.